These 14 T cell receptor beta chains were sequenced from one sample in a study of T cell repertoires and Cas9 in healthy adults. TCRdb keeps only in-frame clones here, not all; method: immunoSEQ multiplex PCR. The top ten clones hold roughly 2% of a sample with more than 12,000 clones, approximately 91% of them seen once. The sample taken for sequencing was Tregs (CD4+, CD25+, CD127-, CD137-, CD154-) from PBMCs; culture status not recorded. The receptor set was obtained from a human donor in good health.

This sequence joins TRBV5-4 and TRBJ1-2, with D possibly matching TRBD1 (5 bases). The CDR3 covers 16 residues. Germline V lookup: CDR1 SGHNT, CDR2 YYREEE (reference sequence). V lost 0 bases and J 1 base, leaving 13 bases between the germline ends. CDR3 coding DNA: TGTGCCAGCAGCTTGGCCGGGGACGCGATTAACTATGGCTACACCTTC. Amino acid sequence: CASSLAGDAINYGYTF.

The chain has TRBV30 and TRBJ2-7; tentative D call: TRBD2 (7 bases). The CDR3 loop spans 14 amino acids. Trimming removed 5 bases from V and 6 bases from J, with 20 bases in between. The germline CDR1 and CDR2 sequences are GTSNPN and SVGIG (reference sequence). Here the CDR3 DNA reads TGTGCCTGGCGCTGGGGGGCCTGGGGGGGCGAGCAGTACTTC. This codes for CAWRWGAWGGEQYF.

The gene calls are TRBV5-5 and TRBJ2-1, with TRBD2 identical over 8 bases. The germline CDR1 and CDR2 sequences are SGHKS and YYEKEE (reference sequence). The trim removed 0 bases at V and 3 bases at J, leaving 2 bases unmatched. This CDR3 spans 15 amino acids. The CDR3 DNA sequence: TGTGCCAGCAGCTTGGCACTAGCGGACTACAATGAGCAGTTCTTC. Translation: CASSLALADYNEQFF.

This chain uses TRBV9 with TRBJ1-1; the D gene is possibly TRBD1 (6 bases). The CDR3 has 17 amino acids. Germline CDR1 and CDR2: SGDLS and YYNGEE. Deletions cut 4 bases from V and 2 bases from J, with 21 bases between. The CDR3 sequence is CASSTPLTGPLNTEAFF. CDR3 in DNA: TGTGCCAGCAGCACACCATTGACAGGCCCCCTTAACACTGAAGCTTTCTTT. Full variable domain (remainder filled in from reference TRBV9 and TRBJ1-1): DSGVTQTPKHLITATGQRVTLRCSPRSGDLSVYWYQQSLDQGLQFLIQYYNGEERAKGNILERFSAQQFPDLHSELNLSSLELGDSALYFCASSTPLTGPLNTEAFFGQGTRLTVV.

The rearrangement links TRBV5-6 to TRBJ2-5, with D possibly TRBD2 on 7 matching bases. Trimming stripped 4 bases from V and 4 bases from J, with 20 bases between. This CDR3 region has 16 residues. Germline V gene data show CDR1 as SGHDT and CDR2 as YYEEEE. CDR3 region: CASSPYGGGGSETQYF. The CDR3, as DNA: TGTGCCAGCAGCCCTTATGGTGGCGGGGGCTCAGAGACCCAGTACTTC. The full variable domain, completed using reference TRBV5-6 and TRBJ2-5, is DAGVTQSPTHLIKTRGQQVTLRCSPKSGHDTVSWYQQALGQGPQFIFQYYEEEERQRGNFPDRFSGHQFPNYSSELNVNALLLGDSALYLCASSPYGGGGSETQYFGPGTRLLVL.

V and J are TRBV7-9 and TRBJ1-4, with D possibly being TRBD1 (5 bases). V was clipped by 1 base and J by 4 bases, with 10 bases between them. Germline loops: CDR1 SEHNR, CDR2 FQNEAQ (reference sequence). CDR3 size: 15 residues. CDR3: CASSLGDRYNEKLFF. The CDR3 bases are TGTGCCAGCAGCTTAGGGGACCGGTATAATGAAAAACTGTTTTTT.

The chain carries TRBV6-1 and TRBJ1-6; 7 bases match TRBD1. The CDR3 length is 17 residues. Germline CDR1 and CDR2: MNHNS and SASEGT. V lost 2 bases to trimming and J lost 4 bases; unmatched junction nucleotides: 8. CDR3 sequence (DNA): TGTGCCAGCAGTGAATCCCGTCCAGGGGGATATAATTCACCCCTCCACTTT. This sequence encodes CASSESRPGGYNSPLHF.

The V gene is TRBV19, the J gene TRBJ1-1, with 7 bases aligning to TRBD1. The junction had 9 bases not matched to a gene; V was cut back by 10 bases and J by 4 bases. The CDR3 is made up of 13 amino acids. CDR1 and CDR2 from the germline V gene are LNHDA and SQIVND (reference sequence). CDR3 amino acids: CATYDRDGTEAFF. The CDR3 DNA sequence: TGTGCCACCTATGACAGGGACGGCACTGAAGCTTTCTTT.

V is TRBV28 and J is TRBJ2-1; D unclear. Germline CDR1 reads MDHEN; CDR2 reads SYDVKM. V lost 7 bases and J 4 bases, leaving 20 bases between the germline ends. This CDR3 region has 16 residues. The chain's CDR3 is CASTPYVRDDYNEQFF. As DNA, the CDR3 is TGTGCCAGCACTCCCTACGTGCGAGATGATTACAATGAGCAGTTCTTC.

The rearrangement joins TRBV11-2 to TRBJ1-5; possibly TRBD1 for D (6 bases). Trimming removed 5 bases from V and 6 bases from J, with 14 bases in between. The CDR3 length is 14 residues. Germline V lookup: CDR1 SGHAT, CDR2 FQNNGV. The CDR3 is CASSINRDGQPQHF. The CDR3 coding sequence is TGTGCCAGCAGCATAAACAGGGACGGTCAGCCCCAGCATTTT.

The rearrangement uses TRBV4-1 and TRBJ2-4; 14 bases are shared with TRBD2. The CDR3 has 19 amino acids. Looked up from germline, CDR1 is MGHRA and CDR2 is YSYEKL. The V gene end was trimmed by 2 bases and the J gene end by 1 base; junction bases not matched to a gene: 7. The CDR3 is CASSQLGLAGGWAKNIQYF. DNA for the CDR3: TGCGCCAGCAGCCAACTTGGACTAGCGGGGGGCTGGGCCAAAAACATTCAGTACTTC.

V and J are TRBV28 and TRBJ2-3, with D hard to call. Germline V CDR1 and CDR2: MDHEN, SYDVKM. Deletions cut 2 bases from V and 0 bases from J, with 9 bases between. The CDR3 spans 15 residues. The CDR3 DNA reads TGTGCCAGCAGTTTAAGTCGTTTTAGCACAGATACGCAGTATTTT. This encodes CASSLSRFSTDTQYF. Filled out from reference TRBV28 and TRBJ2-3, the complete variable domain reads DVKVTQSSRYLVKRTGEKVFLECVQDMDHENMFWYRQDPGLGLRLIYFSYDVKMKEKGDIPEGYSVSREKKERFSLILESASTNQTSMYLCASSLSRFSTDTQYFGPGTRLTVL.

The genes are TRBV28 and TRBJ2-2; D is perhaps TRBD2 (6 bases). The CDR3 is made up of 16 amino acids. The V and J ends lost 5 bases and 1 base respectively, with 14 bases between them. The germline V gene encodes CDR1 MDHEN and CDR2 SYDVKM. In nucleotides, the CDR3 is TGTGCCAGCAGTACTTACCTCGGGGGGAACACCGGGGAGCTGTTTTTT. Translated, it gives CASSTYLGGNTGELFF.

The V and J genes are TRBV10-3 and TRBJ2-7, with D possibly being TRBD1 (6 bases). CDR1 is ENHRY and CDR2 is SYGVKD in the germline V gene. Trimming removed 3 bases from V and 3 bases from J, with 6 bases in between. This CDR3 contains 12 residues. CDR3 protein: CAISEGGYEQYF. The CDR3 bases are TGTGCCATCAGTGAAGGGGGCTACGAGCAGTACTTC.